One sample yielded the 14 T cell receptor beta chains listed below, sequenced in a study of blood T cell repertoires in COVID-19. The repertoire was sequenced with immunoSEQ multiplex PCR; TCRdb's copy has only in-frame clones and lacks some. The sample gives about 68,000 clones, roughly 86% of which show up once; around 4% is in the top ten. Sequencing used peripheral blood. These receptors all stem from a man between 45 and 60 years old with acute or convalescent COVID-19.

The chain joins TRBV2 to TRBJ1-2, with no clear D. V was pared by 7 bases and J by 5 bases, with 14 bases between. The CDR3 is made up of 13 amino acids. Per germline, CDR1 SNHLY and CDR2 FYNNEI. The CDR3 nucleotides read TGTGCCAGCACCGAAACCGACATATATGGCTACACCTTC. Translated, it gives CASTETDIYGYTF.

This clone showed up just once. The CDR3 nucleotides read TGTGCCAGCAGCTTGGGGGCTAGCCTTACTCGCTACGAGCAGTACTTC. Translation: CASSLGASLTRYEQYF. The V gene is TRBV5-8, the J gene TRBJ2-7, with D tentatively TRBD2 (5 bases). In germline, CDR1 is SGHTS, CDR2 YDEGEE. The CDR3 is 16 residues long. V shed 0 bases and J shed 3 bases, with 16 bases lying between them.

The chain joins TRBV5-8 to TRBJ1-1; a weak D match, TRBD1 (6 bases). V shed 2 bases and J shed 11 bases, with 16 bases lying between them. The CDR3 runs to 13 residues. Per the germline V gene, CDR1 is SGHTS and CDR2 is YDEGEE. The CDR3 reads CASSLLGRGEAFF. CDR3 DNA sequence: TGTGCCAGCAGCTTATTAGGCAGGGGCGAGGCTTTCTTT.

The V gene is TRBV19, the J gene TRBJ1-1; 7 bases align to TRBD1. The junction had 7 bases not matched to a gene; V was cut back by 7 bases and J by 5 bases. This CDR3 has 13 amino acids. Germline CDR1 is LNHDA and CDR2 is SQIVND (reference sequence). This CDR3 is CASTDRAWTEAFF. CDR3 nucleotides: TGTGCCAGTACCGACAGGGCTTGGACTGAAGCTTTCTTT. The entire variable domain, with the rest obtained from reference TRBV19 and TRBJ1-1, is as follows: DGGITQSPKYLFRKEGQNVTLSCEQNLNHDAMYWYRQDPGQGLRLIYYSQIVNDFQKGDIAEGYSVSREKKESFPLTVTSAQKNPTAFYLCASTDRAWTEAFFGQGTRLTVV.

This chain uses TRBV18 with TRBJ2-1; TRBD2 aligns across 7 bases. The length of the CDR3 is 17 residues. CDR1 and CDR2 (germline): KGHSH, LQKENI. Trimming at V came to 4 bases and at J to 0 bases, leaving 9 bases not matched to a gene. CDR3 region: CASSRGRLADSYNEQFF. As DNA, the CDR3 is TGTGCCAGCTCACGGGGGAGGCTAGCGGACTCCTACAATGAGCAGTTCTTC.

This chain connects TRBV6-5 to TRBJ1-3, with D unresolved. Germline V gives CDR1 MNHEY, CDR2 SVGAGI. The V gene lost 8 bases and the J gene lost 0 bases, with 14 bases spanning the gap. The CDR3 has 15 residues. The CDR3 DNA follows: TGTGCCAGCCGGTTCGAGGGCCCCTCTGGAAACACCATATATTTT. It is translated as CASRFEGPSGNTIYF.

This clone came up a few times. The chain has TRBV19 and TRBJ1-2; 7 bases map to TRBD1. J lost 7 bases, V lost 8 bases, and 7 bases had no gene match. Germline V gene lookup returns CDR1 LNHDA and CDR2 SQIVND (reference sequence). This CDR3 is built from 12 residues. Written as DNA, the CDR3 is TGTGCCAGTGGAATGACAGGGCTTGGCTACACCTTC. It translates to CASGMTGLGYTF.

V and J are TRBV19 and TRBJ2-1, with D possibly TRBD2 on 7 matching bases. The germline V and J ends were trimmed by 3 bases and 3 bases, with 12 bases remaining between them. The CDR3 runs to 15 residues. The germline gives CDR1 LNHDA, CDR2 SQIVND (reference sequence). The CDR3 loop is CASSMEGGLYNEQFF. The CDR3 nucleotides read TGTGCCAGTAGTATGGAGGGGGGGCTCTACAATGAGCAGTTCTTC.

Here the CDR3 reads CASRTGDSDGYTF. The CDR3 DNA reads TGCGCCAGCAGGACAGGGGATTCGGATGGCTACACCTTC. The chain combines TRBV10-1 with TRBJ1-2; 8 bases map to TRBD1. The CDR3 sequence is 13 residues long. V lost 6 bases and J lost 6; bases outside the gene matches: 6. Germline CDR1 WNHNN, CDR2 SYGVQD (reference sequence).

The chain is built from TRBV6-4 and TRBJ2-2, with 7 positions matching TRBD2. Trimming took 5 bases from V and 1 from J; bases not matched to a gene: 1. Germline values: CDR1 MRHNA, CDR2 SNTAGT. The CDR3 sequence is 14 residues long. The CDR3: CASSSGVNTGELFF. For the CDR3, the DNA is TGTGCCAGCAGTAGCGGGGTGAACACCGGGGAGCTGTTTTTT.

With respect to this clone: Mismatch with germline at one junction end may stem from a read error. The rearrangement links TRBV7-7 to TRBJ2-3; TRBD2 aligns across 8 bases. The V gene's germline CDR1 is SSHAT and CDR2 FNYEAQ (reference sequence). The CDR3 totals 16 residues. Here the CDR3 reads CASSVDLAGGSHTQYF. For the CDR3, the DNA is TGTGCTAGCAGTGTGGATTTGGCGGGGGGCTCTCATACGCAGTATTTT.

V gene TRBV6-5 combines with J gene TRBJ1-2, with D perhaps TRBD1 (5 bases). The V gene's germline CDR1 is MNHEY and CDR2 SVGAGI. The CDR3 spans 14 residues. V lost 0 bases, J lost 3 bases, and 8 bases lay in between. The CDR3, as DNA: TGTGCCAGCAGTTACTCGCCGGGGGACTATGGCTACACCTTC. It is translated as CASSYSPGDYGYTF.

The J gene is TRBJ1-3, the V gene TRBV9; unclear D gene. V lost 0 bases and J lost 0, with 4 bases in between. The germline V gene has CDR1 SGDLS and CDR2 YYNGEE. The CDR3 sequence is 14 residues long. CDR3 sequence reads: CASSVGDSGNTIYF. For the CDR3, the DNA is TGTGCCAGCAGCGTAGGAGACTCTGGAAACACCATATATTTT.

The chain has TRBV5-4 and TRBJ2-1, with D possibly being TRBD2 (6 bases). Trimming stripped 2 bases from V and 7 bases from J, with 10 bases between. This CDR3 has 13 amino acids. From germline, CDR1 is SGHNT and CDR2 YYREEE (reference sequence). DNA for the CDR3: TGTGCCAGCAGCTTAGTGGAGGGGAATGAGCAGTTCTTC. It translates to CASSLVEGNEQFF. Looking up the rest from reference TRBV5-4 and TRBJ2-1 gives the full variable domain: ETGVTQSPTHLIKTRGQQVTLRCSSQSGHNTVSWYQQALGQGPQFIFQYYREEENGRGNFPPRFSGLQFPNYSSELNVNALELDDSALYLCASSLVEGNEQFFGPGTRLTVL.